Following are 26 T cell receptor beta chains from one sample sequenced in a study of T cell responses to AZD1222 COVID-19 vaccine. Sequencing used immunoSEQ multiplex PCR; TCRdb keeps in-frame clones, though not all of them. The sample includes about 110,000 clones, 70% to 90% of them seen just once. The specimen comprised peripheral blood, sampled on day 0 of MenACWY control vaccination. These receptor sequences come from an adult in good health.

V is TRBV5-6 and J is TRBJ2-4, with TRBD1 matching 8 bases. CDR3 size: 12 residues. Germline values: CDR1 SGHDT, CDR2 YYEEEE. The V segment lost 4 bases and the J segment 8 bases; nucleotides outside the gene matches: 2. CDR3 protein: CASSTGGDIQYF. The CDR3 region has the DNA TGTGCCAGCAGCACAGGGGGTGACATTCAGTACTTC. Full variable domain (remainder filled in from reference TRBV5-6 and TRBJ2-4): DAGVTQSPTHLIKTRGQQVTLRCSPKSGHDTVSWYQQALGQGPQFIFQYYEEEERQRGNFPDRFSGHQFPNYSSELNVNALLLGDSALYLCASSTGGDIQYFGAGTRLSVL.

J is TRBJ1-6 and V is TRBV7-9; D remains unclear. The CDR3 is made up of 13 amino acids. Germline-derived CDR1 and CDR2 are SEHNR and FQNEAQ (reference sequence). The V end lost 7 bases, the J end lost 13 bases, and 17 bases lay between the germline ends. The CDR3 nucleotides are TGTGCCAGCAACCCCGCGGGGTCGGGGCCCCTCCACTTT. Translated, it gives CASNPAGSGPLHF.

The V and J genes are TRBV11-2 and TRBJ1-3; TRBD1 agrees at 7 bases. The CDR3 spans 15 residues. V was pared by 5 bases and J by 2 bases, with 6 bases of the junction left unmatched. Germline V CDR1 and CDR2: SGHAT, FQNNGV. This CDR3 reads CASSPGTAPGNTIYF. The CDR3 DNA sequence: TGTGCCAGCAGCCCTGGGACAGCACCTGGAAACACCATATATTTT.

The gene calls are TRBV29-1 and TRBJ1-3, with D possibly matching TRBD1 (5 bases). V lost 7 bases and J lost 4, with 5 bases in between. CDR1 is SQVTM and CDR2 is ANQGSEA in the germline V gene. This CDR3 spans 10 amino acids. Here the CDR3 reads CSGGGNTIYF. As DNA, the CDR3 is TGCAGCGGGGGGGGAAACACCATATATTTT.

This chain uses TRBV4-3 with TRBJ2-3, with D unclear. This CDR3 comprises 14 residues. Germline V gene data show CDR1 as LGHNA and CDR2 as YSLEER. Deletions cut 1 base from V and 2 bases from J, with 7 bases between. Written as DNA, the CDR3 is TGCGCCAGCAGCCAAGCTGAGCCCACAGATACGCAGTATTTT. It encodes CASSQAEPTDTQYF.

This chain joins TRBV27 and TRBJ1-4; 7 nucleotides agree with TRBD1. The CDR3 has 16 amino acids. The J segment lost 3 bases and the V segment lost 5 bases, leaving 9 bases of the junction unmatched. Per the germline V gene, CDR1 is MNHEY and CDR2 is SMNVEV (reference sequence). CDR3 nucleotide sequence: TGTGCCAGCAGTGCCTTGACCGGGACAGCTAATGAAAAACTGTTTTTT. Residues: CASSALTGTANEKLFF.

V is TRBV6-4 and J is TRBJ2-2; 7 bases line up with TRBD2. The CDR3 consists of 14 residues. In germline, CDR1 is MRHNA, CDR2 SNTAGT. V was clipped by 4 bases and J by 3 bases; unmatched bases: 2. The CDR3 sequence: CASSVRGDTGELFF. The CDR3 DNA sequence: TGTGCCAGCAGTGTCCGGGGGGACACCGGGGAGCTGTTTTTT.

The chain carries TRBV3-1 (or the pseudogene TRBV3-2) and TRBJ2-3; TRBD2 aligns across 12 bases. The germline V gene encodes CDR1 LGHDT and CDR2 YNNKEL (reference sequence). The CDR3 totals 16 residues. With 4 bases clipped from V and 4 bases from J, the junction kept 6 bases outside the gene matches. Written as DNA, the CDR3 is TGTGCCAGCAGCCGCCGACTAGCGGGAGATGCAGATACGCAGTATTTT. This encodes CASSRRLAGDADTQYF.

The chain links TRBV19 to TRBJ1-1; a possible D gene is TRBD1 (5 bases). Trimming pared 2 bases from V and 1 base from J, leaving 14 bases between. The length of the CDR3 is 16 residues. Germline V gene lookup returns CDR1 LNHDA and CDR2 SQIVND (reference sequence). CDR3 sequence: CASSIRPAQGNTEAFF. CDR3 nucleotide sequence: TGTGCCAGTAGTATAAGACCCGCTCAGGGGAACACTGAAGCTTTCTTT. The whole variable domain, remainder taken from reference TRBV19 and TRBJ1-1, is DGGITQSPKYLFRKEGQNVTLSCEQNLNHDAMYWYRQDPGQGLRLIYYSQIVNDFQKGDIAEGYSVSREKKESFPLTVTSAQKNPTAFYLCASSIRPAQGNTEAFFGQGTRLTVV.

This chain connects TRBV7-9 to TRBJ1-2; possible D gene TRBD1, 6 bases. CDR3 length: 16 residues. Germline CDR1 is SEHNR and CDR2 is FQNEAQ (reference sequence). With 2 bases removed from V and 4 bases from J, the gap between germline ends came to 17 bases. Here the CDR3 reads CASSLSAGRGGYGYTF. The CDR3 nucleotides read TGTGCCAGCAGCTTATCCGCGGGCAGGGGCGGCTATGGCTACACCTTC.

V usage is TRBV5-1 and J usage is TRBJ2-3, with unresolved D. The germline V gene has CDR1 SGHRS and CDR2 YFSETQ. Trimming shortened V by 2 bases and J by 3 bases, and 1 base separated the two germline ends. There are 11 residues in the CDR3. In DNA, the CDR3 is TGCGCCAGCAGCTTTACAGATACGCAGTATTTT. This codes for CASSFTDTQYF.

The chain has TRBV28 and TRBJ1-2; TRBD1 might be the D (5 bases). Trimming cost V 5 bases and J 5 bases, with 15 bases left between them. The CDR3 runs 14 residues. CDR1 and CDR2 from the germline V gene are MDHEN and SYDVKM. CDR3 coding DNA: TGTGCCAGCAGTGCACCGGGACGGGTTTATGGCTACACCTTC. Its protein product is CASSAPGRVYGYTF.

The chain joins TRBV20-1 to TRBJ1-1, with D possibly TRBD1 on 5 matching bases. This CDR3 spans 18 amino acids. Per germline, CDR1 DFQATT and CDR2 SNEGSKA (reference sequence). V dropped 3 bases and J dropped 1 base, with 24 bases sitting between them. Written as DNA, the CDR3 is TGCAGTGCTAGTGTTCTTCGGACGGTCACAGGCAAGAACACTGAAGCTTTCTTT. Translated, it gives CSASVLRTVTGKNTEAFF.

The rearrangement uses TRBV30 and TRBJ1-2; the match to TRBD1 covers 7 bases. CDR3 length equals 13 residues. V lost 2 bases to trimming and J lost 4 bases; unmatched junction nucleotides: 4. Germline CDR1 is GTSNPN and CDR2 is SVGIG (reference sequence). The CDR3 DNA reads TGTGCCTGGAGTTTAGGGACAGTCTATGGCTACACCTTC. It encodes CAWSLGTVYGYTF.

The chain has TRBV28 and TRBJ1-5, with D unclear. CDR1 and CDR2 from the germline V gene are MDHEN and SYDVKM. With 3 bases removed from V and 9 bases from J, the gap between germline ends came to 3 bases. CDR3 length: 10 residues. The CDR3 coding sequence is TGTGCCAGCAGTTTCGGGCCCCAGCATTTT. The encoded protein is CASSFGPQHF.

The chain combines TRBV25-1 with TRBJ1-5, with D maybe TRBD1 (5 bases). Germline-derived CDR1 and CDR2 are MGHDK and SYGVNS. The CDR3 covers 18 residues. Trimming removed 3 bases from V and 4 bases from J, with 22 bases in between. The CDR3 sequence is CASSDPKMGKGVNQPQHF. The CDR3 DNA reads as TGTGCCAGCAGTGATCCTAAAATGGGTAAAGGGGTTAATCAGCCCCAGCATTTT. The variable domain in full, with the rest retrieved from reference TRBV25-1 and TRBJ1-5, is EADIYQTPRYLVIGTGKKITLECSQTMGHDKMYWYQQDPGMELHLIHYSYGVNSTEKGDLSSESTVSRIRTEHFPLTLESARPSHTSQYLCASSDPKMGKGVNQPQHFGDGTRLSIL.

The chain recombines TRBV4-1 with TRBJ2-1; 8 bases are a match to TRBD2. The CDR3 is 15 amino acids. Per the germline V gene, CDR1 is MGHRA and CDR2 is YSYEKL. The V segment lost 3 bases and the J segment 8 bases; nucleotides outside the gene matches: 9. The CDR3 loop reads CASSHPGLDLDEQFF. DNA of the CDR3: TGCGCCAGCAGCCACCCGGGACTAGATCTAGATGAGCAGTTCTTC.

The chain carries TRBV7-9 and TRBJ1-1; no definite D call. The CDR3 has 13 residues. CDR1 is SEHNR, CDR2 FQNEAQ, per germline (reference sequence). V was shortened by 8 bases and J by 0 bases, with 10 bases between the two germline ends. The DNA for the CDR3 is TGTGCCAGCCTAGGGAGCATGAACACTGAAGCTTTCTTT. Translation: CASLGSMNTEAFF.

This chain links TRBV9 with TRBJ2-1, with 11 bases that match TRBD2. V gave up 4 bases and J gave up 6 bases; unmatched junction bases: 12. The CDR3 loop spans 17 amino acids. CDR1 SGDLS and CDR2 YYNGEE come from the germline V gene. The CDR3 region has the DNA TGTGCCAGCAGCCCTCGAACTACTAGCGGGAGCCCCAATGAGCAGTTCTTC. This sequence encodes CASSPRTTSGSPNEQFF.

V and J are TRBV4-1 and TRBJ2-1; D ambiguous. Germline-derived CDR1 and CDR2 are MGHRA and YSYEKL. This CDR3 has 15 residues. The V end lost 4 bases, the J end lost 6 bases, and 16 bases lay between the germline ends. Written as DNA, the CDR3 is TGCGCCAGCAGCCCACCAGGTAGGGCCCTCAATGAGCAGTTCTTC. This codes for CASSPPGRALNEQFF.

This chain uses TRBV6-2 or TRBV6-3 with TRBJ2-5; perhaps TRBD2 as D (7 bases). The germline CDR1 and CDR2 sequences are MNHEY and SVGEGT. The CDR3 covers 16 residues. Trimming took off 6 bases at V and 1 base at J, with 18 bases between the two ends. For the CDR3, the DNA is TGTGCCAGCAGCCCCGGACTAGGGGGTGGCCAAGAGACCCAGTACTTC. Translation: CASSPGLGGGQETQYF.

V and J are TRBV18 and TRBJ1-1; weak D call: TRBD1 (6 bases). Trimming removed 3 bases from V and 4 bases from J, with 18 bases in between. Germline CDR1 is KGHSH and CDR2 is LQKENI. There are 16 residues in the CDR3. CDR3 sequence: CASSPWSGGVSTEAFF. CDR3 DNA sequence: TGTGCCAGCTCACCTTGGTCCGGGGGCGTTAGCACTGAAGCTTTCTTT.

This clone was recorded once. The chain has TRBV29-1 and TRBJ2-7; possibly TRBD1 for D (5 bases). Germline V gene lookup returns CDR1 SQVTM and CDR2 ANQGSEA. CDR3 length: 12 residues. Trimming stripped 1 base from V and 2 bases from J, with 6 bases between. The CDR3 loop is CSVEGGAYEQYF. DNA of the CDR3: TGCAGCGTTGAAGGGGGCGCCTACGAGCAGTACTTC.

The V gene is TRBV29-1, the J gene TRBJ1-1, with TRBD1 matching 10 bases. This CDR3 has 18 amino acids. Germline-derived CDR1 and CDR2 are SQVTM and ANQGSEA. J was trimmed by 2 bases and V by 5 bases; bases with no gene match: 17. This CDR3 is CSVLGPGQGHRANTEAFF. The CDR3 DNA sequence: TGCAGCGTTCTCGGCCCGGGACAGGGGCATAGGGCTAACACTGAAGCTTTCTTT.

V is TRBV15 and J is TRBJ2-7; D not certain. Trimming shortened V by 0 bases and J by 2 bases, and 5 bases separated the two germline ends. Germline V gene data show CDR1 as LNHNV and CDR2 as YYDKDF (reference sequence). This CDR3 has 13 amino acids. The CDR3 loop reads CATSRDIAYEQYF. CDR3 nucleotides: TGTGCCACCAGCAGAGATATCGCCTACGAGCAGTACTTC.

This clone was counted only a few times. The chain is built from TRBV30 and TRBJ1-5; D may be TRBD1 (6 bases). The germline gives CDR1 GTSNPN, CDR2 SVGIG (reference sequence). With 1 base removed from V and 1 base from J, the gap between germline ends came to 11 bases. The CDR3 sequence is 15 residues long. CDR3 sequence: CAWSGGRGSNQPQHF. The CDR3 nucleotides read TGTGCCTGGAGTGGGGGGCGCGGGAGCAATCAGCCCCAGCATTTT.